Listed below are T cell receptor beta chains from one sample, sequenced in a study of T cell responses to AZD1222 COVID-19 vaccine. Sequencing used immunoSEQ multiplex PCR; TCRdb keeps in-frame clones, though not all of them. The data hold 95,000 to 150,000 clones, with approximately 90% observed a single time. Sequenced here: peripheral blood, sampled on day 0 of AZD1222 vaccination. The receptors were sampled from an adult in good health. Both conserved end residues are part of each CDR3. Fields, in order: V gene, J gene, clone size, CDR3 protein. Clone size, where shown, is once, few, many, or a class for clones that have expanded.

TRBV10-1	TRBJ2-2	.	CASSGVRGQSVGELFF
TRBV28	TRBJ1-1	.	CASRGQMNTEAFF
TRBV7-2	TRBJ1-3	.	CASSPGQLSGNTIYF
TRBV7-2	TRBJ1-2	.	CASSSETGFNGYTF
TRBV5-4	TRBJ2-7	.	CASSSAGGEQYF
TRBV19	TRBJ2-7	.	CASSDSYEQYF
TRBV7-9	TRBJ2-3	.	CASSLSRGPRADTQYF
TRBV7-8	TRBJ1-4	.	CASSFWGTNEKLFF
TRBV6-2/TRBV6-3	TRBJ1-2	once	CASSYDPYYTGDYGYTF
TRBV3-1/TRBV3-2	TRBJ2-1	.	CASTSGWRGSGGYNEQFF